This passage covers 8 T cell receptor beta chains from one sample sequenced in a study of T cells in Graves' hyperthyroidism and ophthalmopathy. Amplified TCR beta CDR3 regions came from RNA transcripts. Initially, a first-round RT-PCR of the TCR CDR3 employed the HTBI primer set. In TCRdb, the multiplex PCR reads were re-called with MiXCR into one record per CDR3 protein. The sample has about 290,000 distinct CDR3 sequences; roughly 13% are singletons. Sequencing used blood. The source is a woman aged 40-49 years with Graves' hyperthyroidism.

This clonotype has at least ten counts. The genes are TRBV28 and TRBJ2-1; D is perhaps TRBD1 (5 bases). The CDR3 is made up of 17 amino acids. The germline V and J ends were trimmed by 5 bases and 1 base, with 18 bases remaining between them. Germline V lookup: CDR1 MDHEN, CDR2 SYDVKM. In DNA, the CDR3 is TGTGCCAGCAGTCGTTCCTTATCAGGGAATTCCTACAATGAGCAGTTCTTC. Translated: CASSRSLSGNSYNEQFF.

In its sample, this clonotype was seen many times. V gene TRBV11-2 combines with J gene TRBJ1-6; no clear D gene. The CDR3 contains 17 residues. Germline values: CDR1 SGHAT, CDR2 FQNNGV. Deletions cut 0 bases from V and 3 bases from J, with 12 bases between. CDR3 in DNA: TGTGCCAGCAGCTTAGATCTAGGAGGTGACTATAATTCACCCCTCCACTTT. Its translation: CASSLDLGGDYNSPLHF.

This CDR3 is CSAGQGISDTQYF. The CDR3 DNA sequence: TGCAGCGCCGGACAGGGTATTTCAGATACGCAGTATTTT. The chain carries TRBV29-1 and TRBJ2-3; 8 positions match TRBD1. The CDR3 consists of 13 residues. V shed 7 bases and J 4 bases; nucleotides not matched to a gene: 7. Germline lookup yields CDR1 SQVTM and CDR2 ANQGSEA.

This clonotype appeared a single time. The CDR3 protein is CASSAHRTSGDFF. CDR3 coding DNA: TGTGCCAGCAGCGCCCATCGGACTAGCGGGGATTTCTTC. The chain employs TRBV6-1 and TRBJ2-1; 12 bases are a match to TRBD2. The CDR3 contains 13 residues. Germline loops: CDR1 MNHNS, CDR2 SASEGT. V shed 6 bases and J 16 bases; nucleotides not matched to a gene: 10.

This clonotype was picked up many times. The V gene is TRBV6-1, the J gene TRBJ1-1, with unresolved D. The CDR3 totals 14 residues. V dropped 7 bases and J dropped 1 base, with 13 bases sitting between them. CDR1 and CDR2 (germline): MNHNS, SASEGT. The DNA for the CDR3 is TGTGCCAGCACCGCGGGCACTAGGAACACTGAAGCTTTCTTT. Translation gives CASTAGTRNTEAFF.

V and J are TRBV28 and TRBJ2-7; no firm D call. This CDR3 spans 14 amino acids. The V end lost 5 bases, the J end lost 2 bases, and 13 bases lay between the germline ends. Germline V gene lookup returns CDR1 MDHEN and CDR2 SYDVKM. In DNA form, the CDR3 reads TGTGCCAGCAGTCCAGACGGAGTCACCTACGAGCAGTACTTC. Protein product: CASSPDGVTYEQYF.

This clonotype has only a few counts. This chain links TRBV14 with TRBJ2-7; the D is unclear. CDR1 is SGHDN, CDR2 FVKESK, per germline. The CDR3 spans 13 residues. Trimming took off 1 base at V and 2 bases at J, with 6 bases between the two ends. CDR3 sequence: CASSQGAAYEQYF. CDR3 sequence (DNA): TGTGCCAGCAGCCAAGGGGCAGCCTACGAGCAGTACTTC.

Points on this clonotype: Given a much more abundant clone one base away, this may be a read error. The chain combines TRBV20-1 with TRBJ1-5; D ambiguous. The CDR3 totals 13 residues. Per germline, CDR1 DFQATT and CDR2 SNEGSKA (reference sequence). Trimming removed 4 bases at V and 7 bases at J, with 14 bases between. CDR3 DNA sequence: TGCAGTGCTACCGACATGGGCCAACAGCCCCAGCATTTT. Amino acids: CSATDMGQQPQHF.